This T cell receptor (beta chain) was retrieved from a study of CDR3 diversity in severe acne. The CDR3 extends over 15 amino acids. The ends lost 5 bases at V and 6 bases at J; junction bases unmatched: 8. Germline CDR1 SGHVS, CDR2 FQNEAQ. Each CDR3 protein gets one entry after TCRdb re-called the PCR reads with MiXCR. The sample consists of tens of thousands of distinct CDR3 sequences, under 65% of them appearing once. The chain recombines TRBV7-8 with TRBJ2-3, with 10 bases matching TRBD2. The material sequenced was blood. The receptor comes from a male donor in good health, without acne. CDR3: CASSVLAGDSDTQYF. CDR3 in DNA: TGTGCCAGCAGCGTCCTAGCGGGAGATTCCGATACGCAGTATTTT. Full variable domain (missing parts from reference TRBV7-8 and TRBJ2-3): GAGVSQSPRYKVAKRGQDVALRCDPISGHVSLFWYQQALGQGPEFLTYFQNEAQLDKSGLPSDRFFAERPEGSVSTLKIQRTQQEDSAVYLCASSVLAGDSDTQYFGPGTRLTVL.